A single sample is the source of the 3 T cell receptor beta chains below, sequenced in a study of graft-versus-host responses after intestinal transplantation. Measured with immunoSEQ multiplex PCR; TCRdb has only the in-frame clones, and not every one. The sample has approximately 86,000 clones; 92% are singletons. Antigens for these TCRs are unknown. The specimen comprised unstimulated CD8+ T cells sorted from spleen or lymph node cells, sampled before transplant. Source of these receptors: a human donor who was the organ donor for an intestinal transplant.

The chain is built from TRBV6-1 and TRBJ2-3; no clear D. Trimming took 1 base from V and 2 from J, leaving 10 bases between them. Germline values: CDR1 MNHNS, CDR2 SASEGT. The CDR3 is 15 amino acids. The CDR3 DNA sequence: TGTGCCAGCAGTGAAGATCTAAGATACACAGATACGCAGTATTTT. This sequence encodes CASSEDLRYTDTQYF.

V and J are TRBV7-2 and TRBJ2-7; perhaps TRBD1 as D (5 bases). Germline assignment: CDR1 SGHTA and CDR2 FQGNSA. Trimming shortened V by 5 bases and J by 3 bases, and 11 bases separated the two germline ends. The CDR3 has 13 amino acids. CDR3 bases: TGTGCCAGCAGCATCCGACAGATCTACGAGCAGTACTTC. Its translation: CASSIRQIYEQYF.

This chain's CDR3 is CASSWDRPAYGYTF. CDR3 DNA sequence: TGCGCCAGCAGCTGGGACAGGCCTGCATATGGCTACACCTTC. This chain uses TRBV5-1 with TRBJ1-2; 8 nucleotides match TRBD1. The CDR3 is 14 amino acids. The junction had 6 bases not matched to a gene; V was cut back by 3 bases and J by 5 bases. Germline CDR1 is SGHRS and CDR2 is YFSETQ.